These 21 T cell receptor beta chains were all obtained from the same sample, sequenced in a study of shared clonotypes between healthy human individuals. Naive CD8 cells lacked CD45RO and underwent positive selection for CCR7, leaving out terminally differentiated effector memory CD45RA+ cells. The method was immunoSEQ multiplex PCR; TCRdb's version includes in-frame clones alone and lacks a portion of them. The repertoire holds hundreds of thousands of clones, with approximately 96% as singletons. Specimen: naive CD8+ T cells sorted from blood. These receptors all come from a woman under 40 in good health.

This clone was seen a handful of times. The chain uses TRBV7-8 and TRBJ2-2; D ambiguous. From germline, CDR1 is SGHVS and CDR2 FQNEAQ. Trimming pared 6 bases from V and 1 base from J, leaving 3 bases between. The CDR3 sequence is 12 residues long. This chain's CDR3 is CASRQNTGELFF. CDR3 DNA: TGTGCCAGCAGGCAGAACACCGGGGAGCTGTTTTTT.

Regarding this clone: At the DNA level, this CDR3 is encoded by other sequences in the same sample as well. J is TRBJ2-7 and V is TRBV11-2, with 7 bases matching TRBD2. Germline loops: CDR1 SGHAT, CDR2 FQNNGV. The CDR3 length is 13 residues. V trimming: 1 base; J trimming: 4 bases; junction bases outside the gene matches: 1. The CDR3 here is CASSLGGGYEQYF. CDR3 coding DNA: TGTGCCAGCAGCTTAGGGGGAGGGTACGAGCAGTACTTC.

V and J are TRBV19 and TRBJ1-3, with D unresolved. The germline V and J ends were trimmed by 4 bases and 0 bases, with 13 bases remaining between them. The CDR3 totals 16 residues. CDR1 is LNHDA and CDR2 is SQIVND in the germline V gene (reference sequence). CDR3 DNA sequence: TGTGCCAGTAGTAGCCTGGACGGTCGCTCTGGAAACACCATATATTTT. It encodes CASSSLDGRSGNTIYF.

The V and J genes are TRBV7-2 and TRBJ2-3; D perhaps matches TRBD1 (6 bases). CDR3 size: 15 residues. Trimming took off 7 bases at V and 3 bases at J, with 17 bases between the two ends. CDR1 is SGHTA and CDR2 is FQGNSA in the germline V gene. CDR3 residues: CASKGGGSGTDTQYF. Written as DNA, the CDR3 is TGTGCCAGCAAAGGGGGTGGGAGTGGGACAGATACGCAGTATTTT.

The chain has TRBV19 and TRBJ2-7; tentatively, D is TRBD2 (6 bases). Germline CDR1 reads LNHDA; CDR2 reads SQIVND (reference sequence). The CDR3 covers 16 residues. The V end lost 1 base, the J end lost 3 bases, and 16 bases lay between the germline ends. CDR3 sequence reads: CASSIALRENVYEQYF. For the CDR3, the DNA is TGTGCCAGTAGTATAGCCCTCCGGGAGAACGTCTACGAGCAGTACTTC.

This chain links TRBV5-1 with TRBJ1-2; D not certain. Germline V CDR1 and CDR2: SGHRS, YFSETQ. There are 13 residues in the CDR3. With 2 bases removed from V and 2 bases from J, the gap between germline ends came to 7 bases. The CDR3 spells CASSLEENYGYTF. The DNA of the CDR3 is TGCGCCAGCAGCTTAGAGGAGAACTATGGCTACACCTTC.

The J gene is TRBJ2-3, the V gene TRBV7-9, with a tentative D call TRBD2 (5 bases). V lost 1 base to trimming and J lost 5 bases, with 10 bases between them. This CDR3 is built from 14 residues. Germline values: CDR1 SEHNR, CDR2 FQNEAQ (reference sequence). CDR3 coding DNA: TGTGCCAGCAGCTTAGGGAGGAGTGGAGATACGCAGTATTTT. Its protein product is CASSLGRSGDTQYF. Based on the CDR3 plus reference TRBV7-9 and TRBJ2-3, the full variable domain is DTGVSQNPRHKITKRGQNVTFRCDPISEHNRLYWYRQTLGQGPEFLTYFQNEAQLEKSRLLSDRFSAERPKGSFSTLEIQRTEQGDSAMYLCASSLGRSGDTQYFGPGTRLTVL.

Of note for this clone: A read error may account for a junction end that differs from germline. The chain couples TRBV11-2 to TRBJ1-2, with TRBD1 as a possible D gene (5 bases). Germline V gives CDR1 SGHAT, CDR2 FQNNGV. The length of the CDR3 is 14 residues. In DNA form, the CDR3 reads TGTGCCAGCAGTGTTTCCACAGGAGGTCCTTTGATCAACTTC. It yields the protein CASSVSTGGPLINF.

The chain is built from TRBV9 and TRBJ1-4; 8 bases match TRBD1. Germline V gene sequence: CDR1 SGDLS, CDR2 YYNGEE. The CDR3 length is 16 residues. J lost 8 bases, V lost 6 bases, and 15 bases had no gene match. The CDR3 reads CASTKTGRGLAEKLFF. The CDR3 bases are TGTGCCAGCACCAAGACGGGCAGGGGGCTGGCGGAAAAACTGTTTTTT.

The V gene is TRBV28, the J gene TRBJ1-3, with D hard to call. Germline V gene sequence: CDR1 MDHEN, CDR2 SYDVKM. This CDR3 has 15 amino acids. V was pared by 3 bases and J by 5 bases, with 14 bases between. The CDR3 bases are TGTGCCAGCAGTTTTTCTAGGGAGGGCCGAAACACCATATATTTT. It translates to CASSFSREGRNTIYF.

The chain recombines TRBV28 with TRBJ2-7; either TRBD1 or TRBD2 may supply D (5 bases each). CDR1 and CDR2 (germline): MDHEN, SYDVKM. The CDR3 is 18 residues long. Trimming left V 2 bases short and J 2 bases short, with 22 bases between. In nucleotides, the CDR3 is TGTGCCAGCAGTTTACCCGAATCCGGGACGATACTAACCTACGAGCAGTACTTC. This encodes CASSLPESGTILTYEQYF.

This chain joins TRBV15 and TRBJ2-2; D might be TRBD2 (5 bases). V gave up 0 bases and J gave up 6 bases, with 8 bases separating them. This CDR3 is 14 amino acids long. CDR1 is LNHNV and CDR2 is YYDKDF in the germline V gene (reference sequence). CDR3 region: CATSRDSGAGELFF. The CDR3 DNA is TGTGCCACCAGCAGAGATTCCGGGGCCGGGGAGCTGTTTTTT. The whole variable domain, remainder taken from reference TRBV15 and TRBJ2-2, is DAMVIQNPRYQVTQFGKPVTLSCSQTLNHNVMYWYQQKSSQAPKLLFHYYDKDFNNEADTPDNFQSRRPNTSFCFLDIRSPGLGDTAMYLCATSRDSGAGELFFGEGSRLTVL.

The V and J genes are TRBV23-1 and TRBJ2-7, with D uncertain. TRBV23-1 is marked as an open reading frame, function uncertain. The V end lost 7 bases, the J end lost 3 bases, and 10 bases lay between the germline ends. The CDR3 runs 12 residues. CDR3 nucleotides: TGCGCCAGCATCCCCACCCACTACGAGCAGTACTTC. As protein: CASIPTHYEQYF.

The chain recombines TRBV6-5 with TRBJ1-5; D gene ambiguous. Per the germline V gene, CDR1 is MNHEY and CDR2 is SVGAGI. The CDR3 sequence is 13 residues long. The V and J ends lost 6 bases and 0 bases respectively, with 6 bases between them. In nucleotides, the CDR3 is TGTGCCAGCAGCCCACATAGCAATCAGCCCCAGCATTTT. Encoded protein: CASSPHSNQPQHF.

The chain is built from TRBV27 and TRBJ2-7, with 10 bases that match TRBD2. Germline trimming cut 3 bases from V and 2 bases from J; bases unmatched to any gene: 1. Germline lookup yields CDR1 MNHEY and CDR2 SMNVEV (reference sequence). The CDR3 is made up of 14 amino acids. This CDR3 is CASSFGTSAYEQYF. The CDR3 DNA is TGTGCCAGCAGTTTTGGGACTAGCGCCTACGAGCAGTACTTC.

V is TRBV9 and J is TRBJ2-5; tentative D call: TRBD2 (6 bases). The germline V gene encodes CDR1 SGDLS and CDR2 YYNGEE. V lost 0 bases, J lost 5 bases, and 14 bases lay in between. The CDR3 loop spans 15 amino acids. The DNA for the CDR3 is TGTGCCAGCAGCGTAGCTCTGACGGGACTGGAGACCCAGTACTTC. It is translated as CASSVALTGLETQYF.

The chain employs TRBV5-1 and TRBJ2-7, with 10 bases fitting TRBD1. V was pared by 4 bases and J by 2 bases, with 6 bases of the junction left unmatched. The CDR3 has 15 residues. Germline CDR1 reads SGHRS; CDR2 reads YFSETQ. CDR3 nucleotide sequence: TGCGCCAGCAGCCCGAGGACAGGGGGAACCTACGAGCAGTACTTC. Translating it yields CASSPRTGGTYEQYF.

With regard to this clone: Other DNA sequences in this sample translate to the same CDR3. The rearrangement links TRBV27 to TRBJ2-2; D is uncertain. CDR1 and CDR2 from the germline V gene are MNHEY and SMNVEV (reference sequence). Deletions cut 2 bases from V and 4 bases from J, with 5 bases between. CDR3 length: 13 residues. Written as DNA, the CDR3 is TGTGCCAGCAGTTTACTTGGCACCGGGGAGCTGTTTTTT. This sequence encodes CASSLLGTGELFF.

This chain connects TRBV7-9 to TRBJ2-7; TRBD1 agrees at 8 bases. This CDR3 has 12 amino acids. The germline V gene has CDR1 SEHNR and CDR2 FQNEAQ (reference sequence). V gave up 9 bases and J gave up 2 bases; unmatched junction bases: 3. The CDR3 DNA is TGTGCCAGTTCGGACAGGGCCTACGAGCAGTACTTC. It yields the protein CASSDRAYEQYF.

CDR3 in DNA: TGTGCCAGAAGCTTGTCCGCGGGGGGGAGCTCTGGAAACACCATATATTTT. This sequence encodes CARSLSAGGSSGNTIYF. The chain uses TRBV5-3 and TRBJ1-3, with D maybe TRBD1 (5 bases). TRBV5-3 is an open reading frame whose function is uncertain. CDR3 length equals 17 residues. V lost 1 base and J 0 bases, leaving 14 bases between the germline ends.

The chain is built from TRBV28 and TRBJ1-4; D is unclear. The length of the CDR3 is 13 residues. The germline V and J ends were trimmed by 4 bases and 7 bases, with 10 bases remaining between them. CDR1 and CDR2 from the germline V gene are MDHEN and SYDVKM. The chain's CDR3 is CASSSAGSEKLFF. CDR3 DNA: TGTGCCAGCAGTTCCGCGGGTAGTGAAAAACTGTTTTTT.